This paragraph reports one T cell receptor (beta chain). This clonotype was observed a handful of times. It has no known antigen specificity. Base qualities are not recorded, but no much larger clone differs from it by a single base. Library prep was done by RACE. TCRdb lists the instrument as NextSeq 500. Library preparation attached unique molecular identifiers to individual cDNA molecules for quantitative, reproducible TCR counting. Each blood RNA sample was used to sequence both TCR alpha and TCR beta chains. The authors processed their data as follows. The median number of TCRs per sample was over 85,000, ranging from 23,224 to 690,600. V, J and CDR3 annotation of the TCR reads was carried out using the Decombinator software suite. For the PS versus PT1 abundance plots, all samples were subsampled to the same number of TCRs (28,000). TCRs were defined as expanded if absent before sensitization and observed at least eight times at the 2-week time point. The public reads were quality trimmed at Q25 with fastp and then assembled into clones with MiXCR by TCRdb, keeping productive beta chains. Merged by CDR3 protein, the rows form single entries marked with the most common genes and DNA. These V and J calls derive from TCRdb rather than the authors' analysis. Across this sample there are 150,000 to 200,000 distinct CDR3 sequences, with roughly 15% seen only once. About 1.7% of the sample is in the top ten clones.

This sample is drawn from a study of human T cells and chemical hapten exposure listed by TCRdb under 2021. Some background on the complete study: For sensitization, 2% DPC in acetone was applied to a roughly 2 cm by roughly 2 cm area of upper inner arm skin. Blood was sampled from patients pre-sensitization (week 0) and at 2, 6 and about 24 weeks after DPC sensitization. Weekly therapeutic DPC doses were additionally applied to the scalp of patients throughout the roughly 25-week study period. Libraries were pooled for sequencing, and variation in per-sample TCR yields was attributed mainly to small differences in library volumes within the pool. For TCR sequencing, blood came from 25 to 30 alopecia patients at anywhere from one to four time points (pre-sensitization, 2, 6 and 24 weeks). In alopecia patients, the study followed how the peripheral blood TCR repertoire changed in vivo over primary and secondary sensitization to diphenylcyclopropenone (DPC), a hapten. Patch testing was performed on the upper back with Finn chambers containing 0.01% DPC, and the patch tests were scored after 6 days according to International Contact Dermatitis Research Group standards. The patient cohort, mostly female, included alopecia areata with under or over 50% scalp involvement, alopecia totalis and alopecia universalis. General study outcomes and caveats: No change with DPC sensitization was found in the number of TCRs above 1 in 1000 frequency, and no evidence of global repertoire structure alterations was found. Because every patient had alopecia, a presumed autoimmune disease, the patients' immune response might differ from that of healthy individuals. After repeated subsampling, changes were observed in the strength of the expansion versus patch-test correlation and in the threshold at which the correlation became significant. Significantly more large CDR3 similarity clusters were formed by expanded TCRs than by pre-sensitization or healthy control sets, consistent with antigen-driven responses. Patch test score was positively correlated with the number of PT1 expanded TCRs, with significance at thresholds 8, 16 and 32 but not at 4.

In the paper's terms, the time point label means: patch test 1, 2 weeks after DPC sensitization. Sample treatment or condition, as interpreted from the label and publication: therapeutic diphenylcyclopropenone sensitization with weekly scalp DPC. At every patch-test visit, the blood draw took place before the patch test was put on. Patients were eligible if aged 18 to 70, diagnosed with alopecia and judged suitable for DPC therapy, and pregnant patients were excluded. Unfractionated whole blood was collected in Tempus Blood RNA tubes, and total RNA was extracted from that blood. This TCR derives from a woman between 25 and 40 years old with alopecia areata. Some clones in this sample may be carry-over from other donors' samples. Specimen: whole blood, collected in connection with sensitization to the hapten diphenylcyclopropenone (DPC).

The CDR3 is CASRQTGRADQPQHF. The DNA sequence is as follows: TGTGCCAGCAGGCAAACAGGGCGGGCGGATCAGCCCCAGCATTTT. The chain is assembled from TRBV12-3 or TRBV12-4 and TRBJ1-5; the D gene is perhaps TRBD1, from 6 matching bases. Relative to germline, V is 6 bases shorter and J is 5 bases shorter, with 17 bases between their ends. Spanning cysteine to phenylalanine, the CDR3 consists of 15 amino acids. Of all the DNA, just the CDR3 is kept, 45 bases in frame from base 1.